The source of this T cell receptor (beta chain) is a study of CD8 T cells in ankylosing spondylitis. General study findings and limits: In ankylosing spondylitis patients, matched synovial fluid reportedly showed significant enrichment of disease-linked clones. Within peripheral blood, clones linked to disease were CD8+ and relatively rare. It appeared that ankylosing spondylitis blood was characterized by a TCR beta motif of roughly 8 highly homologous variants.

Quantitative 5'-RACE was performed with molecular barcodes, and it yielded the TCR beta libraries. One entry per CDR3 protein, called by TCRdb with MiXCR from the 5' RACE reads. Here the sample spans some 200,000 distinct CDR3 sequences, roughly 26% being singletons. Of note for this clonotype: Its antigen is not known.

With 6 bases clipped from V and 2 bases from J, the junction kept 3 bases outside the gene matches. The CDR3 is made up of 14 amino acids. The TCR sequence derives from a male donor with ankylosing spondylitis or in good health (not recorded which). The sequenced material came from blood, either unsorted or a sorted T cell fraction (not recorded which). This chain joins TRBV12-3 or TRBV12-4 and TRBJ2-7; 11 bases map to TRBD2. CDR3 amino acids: CASSGTSGAYEQYF. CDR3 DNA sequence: TGTGCCAGCAGCGGGACTAGCGGAGCCTACGAGCAGTACTTC.